This is a list of T cell receptor beta chains from one sample in a study of shared clonotypes between healthy human individuals. Generated by immunoSEQ multiplex PCR, the TCRdb table keeps only in-frame clones and is missing some. The sample contains about 2 million clones, approximately 95% of which appear only once. Sequenced sample: naive CD8+ T cells sorted from blood. The receptors were gathered from a man younger than 35 in good health. CDR3s include the opening cysteine and the closing phenylalanine or tryptophan. D genes are given only for firm matches. The size entry is marked missing in some rows and otherwise reads once, few, many or a size class.

cdr3_nt cdr3_aa j_call d_call v_call clone_size
TGCGCCAGCAGCTTACACCCGTACGAGCAGTACTTC CASSLHPYEQYF TRBJ2-7 - TRBV5-1 -
TGTGCCAGCAGTTTCGATGGGGGGGGTGAGCAGTACTTC CASSFDGGGEQYF TRBJ2-7 TRBD2 TRBV28 -
TGTGCCAGCAGCCTCCGACATTATAACTATGGCTACACCTTC CASSLRHYNYGYTF TRBJ1-2 - TRBV5-4 -
TGTGCCAGCAGTGAACAGTTCCAGGGGTATAATTCACCCCTCCACTTT CASSEQFQGYNSPLHF TRBJ1-6 - TRBV6-1 -
TGTGCCAGCAGCTTGGAGCCCTACTATGGCTACACCTTC CASSLEPYYGYTF TRBJ1-2 - TRBV5-6 -
TGTGCCAGCAGTGAGTGGCTAGCGGGAGACACACAAGAGACCCAGTACTTC CASSEWLAGDTQETQYF TRBJ2-5 TRBD2 TRBV2 -
TGTGCCAGCAGCGTAGACGGGGGGGACTACGAGCAGTACTTC CASSVDGGDYEQYF TRBJ2-7 TRBD2 TRBV9 -
TGTGCCAGCAGCTTGTACTTGAACACCGGGGAGCTGTTTTTT CASSLYLNTGELFF TRBJ2-2 - TRBV5-5 once
TGTGCCAGCAGCGAGCCAGGGAGCTATGGCTACACCTTC CASSEPGSYGYTF TRBJ1-2 - TRBV5-4 -
TGTGCCAGCTGGGACAGCCCCTACAATGAGCAGTTCTTC CASWDSPYNEQFF TRBJ2-1 TRBD1 TRBV6-6 -